This TCR beta chain derives from a study of beta chain features in type 1 diabetes. Turning to the study itself: The number of sorted cells examined across all samples was 107,917,701.

Reverse transcription of all isolated RNA meant that expressed TCRB transcripts were sequenced. Assay: immunoSEQ multiplex PCR; the TCRdb copy retains only in-frame clones and omits some. The data contain more than 250,000 clones, roughly 13% of them singletons. Every single donor gave one heparinised blood draw, and these averaged roughly 0.11 L. Germline trimming cut 4 bases from V and 5 bases from J; bases unmatched to any gene: 10. This CDR3 is built from 15 residues. Germline V gene sequence: CDR1 MGHDK, CDR2 SYGVNS. Notes on the study in general: In patients and controls equally, PCR might favor templates that are shorter. Across patients, naive, central memory and Treg TCRB repertoires exhibited apparently greater similarity than was observed across healthy donors. Shortening that was moderate but significant affected the TCRB CDR3s of Type 1 diabetes patients in all four CD4+ subsets.

In the case of this clone: Its antigen is undetermined.

The sample was naive CD4+ T cells from blood. The TCR was taken from a young man with type 1 diabetes. The V and J genes are TRBV25-1 and TRBJ2-5, with TRBD2 matching over 7 bases. The CDR3 nucleotides read TGTGCCAGCAGTGGAGCCTGGGGAGGGTCGGAGACCCAGTACTTC. Protein product: CASSGAWGGSETQYF.